What follows is one T cell receptor (beta chain) and its context. Repertoires were generated with immunoSEQ multiplex PCR, while TCRdb's copy carries only in-frame clones and drops some. The repertoire holds over 400,000 clones, with about 92% as singletons. The treatment is: roughly 19 received Ad26.COV2.S at low or high dose, single or two shots; roughly 5 received placebo; per-sample allocation not given. After the first vaccine or placebo injection, samples were drawn on day 63. This sample stems from a study of Ad26.COV2.S vaccination and SARS-CoV-2 variants. Per germline, CDR1 SGHAT and CDR2 FQNNGV. V dropped 4 bases and J dropped 5 bases, with 12 bases sitting between them. This CDR3 has 14 amino acids.

This TCR was recovered from a person between 18 and 60 years old who received the Ad26.COV2.S COVID-19 vaccine or a placebo. The J gene is TRBJ1-5, the V gene TRBV11-2; no reliable D call. Sample: peripheral blood, taken in a trial of Ad26.COV2.S vaccine versus placebo. The CDR3 region is CASSSTYLDQPQHF. CDR3 coding DNA: TGTGCCAGCAGCTCGACCTATCTCGATCAGCCCCAGCATTTT.